The rows below give T cell receptor beta chains drawn from one sample of a study of early T cells in non-severe SARS-CoV-2 infection. Each CDR3 protein is one row after TCRdb ran MiXCR on the 5' RACE reads. The table shows tens of thousands of distinct CDR3 sequences, with around 3.6% occurring only once. The source material was whole blood. These receptors were collected from an adult who was a healthcare worker with PCR-confirmed SARS-CoV-2 infection or an uninfected control (not recorded which). The CDR3 runs from the conserved cysteine through the conserved F or W. A D gene is named only where the DNA matches it firmly. Not all rows give a size; the values are once, few, many and, for expanded clones, a class.

TRBJ1-4 | few | TRBV6-9 | 16 | . | CASRPLEGERGEKLFF | TGTGCCAGCAGACCCCTAGAGGGGGAGAGGGGTGAAAAACTGTTTTTT
TRBJ2-7 | many | TRBV18 | 16 | . | CASSPSREDPSYEQYF | TGTGCCAGCTCACCCAGCCGCGAGGACCCCTCCTACGAGCAGTACTTC
TRBJ2-1 | many | TRBV2 | 14 | . | CASSEGVWFNEQFF | TGTGCCAGCAGTGAGGGCGTGTGGTTCAATGAGCAGTTCTTC
TRBJ2-3 | many | TRBV10-3 | 15 | . | CAISELQGGTDTQYF | TGTGCCATCAGTGAATTACAGGGAGGCACAGATACGCAGTATTTT
TRBJ2-4 | many | TRBV29-1 | 11 | . | CSVQGEITQYF | TGCAGCGTTCAGGGTGAGATTACTCAGTACTTC
TRBJ1-4 | few | TRBV20-1 | 19 | . | CSARDQGTGKFPTNEKLFF | TGCAGTGCTAGGGATCAGGGTACAGGGAAGTTTCCAACTAATGAAAAACTGTTTTTT
TRBJ2-3 | many | TRBV7-9 | 12 | . | CASSYRTDTQYF | TGTGCCAGCAGCTACCGTACAGATACGCAGTATTTT
TRBJ2-5 | . | TRBV5-1 | 14 | . | CASSWGHKEETQYF | TGCGCCAGCAGCTGGGGACATAAAGAGGAGACCCAGTACTTC
TRBJ2-3 | many | TRBV7-3 | 14 | . | CASSFSIAADTQYF | TGTGCCAGCAGCTTTTCGATAGCGGCAGATACGCAGTATTTT
TRBJ1-1 | few | TRBV5-1 | 14 | . | CASSPTQGGTEAFF | TGCGCCAGCAGCCCAACTCAAGGCGGGACTGAAGCTTTCTTT
TRBJ2-1 | many | TRBV7-2 | 14 | . | CASSPPRGSNEQFF | TGTGCCAGCAGCCCACCTAGGGGGTCGAATGAGCAGTTCTTC
TRBJ1-2 | many | TRBV18 | 14 | . | CASSPAQVNYGYTF | TGTGCCAGCTCACCGGCGCAAGTTAACTATGGCTACACCTTC
TRBJ2-7 | many | TRBV6-6 | 15 | . | CASTPLGRGTGEQYF | TGTGCCAGCACCCCCTTAGGGAGAGGGACGGGTGAGCAGTACTTC
TRBJ1-4 | many | TRBV14 | 15 | . | CASSRNRATNEKLFF | TGTGCCAGCAGCCGCAACAGGGCAACTAATGAAAAACTGTTTTTT
TRBJ2-6 | . | TRBV7-6 | 17 | . | CASSLAPSPSGANVLTF | TGTGCCAGCAGCTTAGCGCCGAGCCCCTCTGGGGCCAACGTCCTGACTTTC
TRBJ1-3 | few | TRBV2 | 12 | . | CASRARGNTIYF | TGTGCCAGCAGGGCGCGCGGAAACACCATATATTTT
TRBJ2-1 | . | TRBV4-2 | 16 | TRBD2 | CASSQEPSGAYNEQFF | TGTGCCAGCAGCCAAGAACCTAGCGGGGCCTACAATGAGCAGTTCTTC
TRBJ2-5 | few | TRBV18 | 12 | . | CASSQGQETQYF | TGTGCCAGCTCACAAGGACAAGAGACCCAGTACTTC
TRBJ2-7 | many | TRBV30 | 12 | . | CASDRRRDEQYF | TGTGCCTCGGACCGGAGGCGGGACGAGCAGTACTTC
TRBJ1-2 | few | TRBV7-9 | 12 | . | CASSLASGGRAF | TGTGCCAGCAGCTTAGCAAGCGGTGGCCGGGCCTTC
TRBJ2-3 | many | TRBV24-1 | 13 | . | CATKGRRTDTQYF | TGTGCCACCAAGGGTAGACGCACAGATACGCAGTATTTT
TRBJ2-1 | many | TRBV7-3 | 14 | TRBD2 | CASSRGLAGDEQFF | TGTGCCAGCAGCAGGGGACTAGCGGGCGATGAGCAGTTCTTC
TRBJ1-1 | few | TRBV2 | 13 | . | CASSESFTLEAFF | TGTGCCAGCAGTGAGAGTTTTACTTTAGAAGCTTTCTTT
TRBJ1-2 | many | TRBV7-9 | 13 | . | CASSLGRGDGYTF | TGTGCCAGCAGTCTGGGCCGGGGGGACGGCTACACCTTC
TRBJ1-1 | many | TRBV30 | 14 | TRBD1 | CAWSAQGGLAEAFF | TGTGCCTGGAGTGCCCAGGGGGGACTGGCTGAAGCTTTCTTT
TRBJ2-1 | many | TRBV18 | 14 | TRBD2 | CASSRGTRSNEQFF | TGTGCCAGCTCACGAGGGACTAGGTCCAATGAGCAGTTCTTC
TRBJ2-6 | many | TRBV11-2 | 16 | TRBD1 | CASSQTGAAGANVLTF | TGTGCCAGCAGCCAGACAGGGGCAGCTGGGGCCAACGTCCTGACTTTC
TRBJ2-3 | many | TRBV18 | 14 | . | CASSPPSSGDTQYF | TGTGCCAGCTCACCACCGAGTAGTGGCGATACGCAGTATTTT
TRBJ1-4 | many | TRBV5-1 | 15 | TRBD1 | CASSRQGATNEKLFF | TGCGCCAGCAGCCGACAGGGGGCAACTAATGAAAAACTGTTTTTT
TRBJ2-2 | many | TRBV7-6 | 12 | . | CASREQSGELFF | TGTGCCAGCAGAGAACAATCCGGGGAGCTGTTTTTT
TRBJ1-1 | few | TRBV20-1 | 15 | . | CSAPPSGPLNTEAFF | TGCAGTGCTCCCCCATCCGGGCCGTTGAACACTGAAGCTTTCTTT
TRBJ1-1 | few | TRBV4-1 | 15 | . | CASSETGNAGTEAFF | TGCGCCAGCAGCGAAACCGGGAACGCAGGGACTGAAGCTTTCTTT
TRBJ1-1 | few | TRBV18 | 16 | TRBD1 | CASSPLPTGADTEAFF | TGTGCCAGCTCACCCCTGCCGACAGGGGCAGACACTGAAGCTTTCTTT
TRBJ1-2 | once | TRBV10-3 | 14 | TRBD1 | CAISEQGANYGYSF | TGTGCCATCAGTGAGCAGGGGGCGAACTATGGCTACTCCTTC
TRBJ2-1 | many | TRBV7-9 | 15 | TRBD2 | CASSPGTSGWNEQFF | TGTGCCAGCAGCCCGGGGACTAGCGGATGGAATGAGCAGTTCTTC
TRBJ2-3 | many | TRBV2 | 18 | . | CASRGPDRSWRDTDTQYF | TGTGCCAGCAGGGGACCCGATCGCTCCTGGCGGGACACAGATACGCAGTATTTT
TRBJ2-3 | many | TRBV5-4 | 15 | . | CASSFRRTSTDTQYF | TGTGCCAGCAGCTTCCGACGGACTAGCACAGATACGCAGTATTTT
TRBJ1-4 | . | TRBV20-1 | 14 | . | CSAPRQLLNEKLFF | TGCAGTGCTCCGCGACAGCTTTTAAATGAAAAACTGTTTTTT
TRBJ2-7 | many | TRBV2 | 15 | TRBD1 | CASSEGTGISYEQYF | TGTGCCAGCAGTGAAGGGACAGGGATTTCCTACGAGCAGTACTTC
TRBJ2-3 | . | TRBV10-2 | 15 | . | CASSELVGATDTQYF | TGCGCCAGCAGTGAATTAGTCGGCGCCACAGATACGCAGTATTTT
TRBJ2-7 | few | TRBV11-2 | 12 | . | CASSLVGHEQYF | TGTGCCAGCAGCTTAGTGGGTCACGAGCAGTACTTC
TRBJ2-7 | many | TRBV12-3/TRBV12-4 | 14 | TRBD1 | CASSFKGGGYEQYF | TGTGCCAGCAGTTTTAAAGGGGGCGGGTACGAGCAGTACTTC
TRBJ2-5 | many | TRBV5-1 | 16 | . | CASSRQPAQTQETQYF | TGCGCCAGCAGCCGCCAGCCGGCACAGACCCAAGAGACCCAGTACTTC
TRBJ2-3 | many | TRBV30 | 14 | TRBD2 | CAWTRAGVLDTQYF | TGTGCCTGGACGCGAGCGGGAGTGCTCGATACGCAGTATTTT
TRBJ1-2 | few | TRBV27 | 16 | . | CASSLSSGGRPHGYTF | TGTGCCAGCAGTTTATCGTCGGGGGGGCGCCCCCATGGCTACACCTTC
TRBJ1-1 | many | TRBV4-1 | 16 | TRBD1 | CASSQYQTGGYTEAFF | TGCGCCAGCAGCCAATATCAGACAGGGGGTTACACTGAAGCTTTCTTT